This passage covers 8 T cell receptor beta chains from one sample sequenced in a study of T cells of healthy individuals. TCRdb redid the calling of the 5' RACE reads with MiXCR, one entry per CDR3 protein. Of over 95,000 distinct CDR3 sequences in the sample, approximately 18% were seen once. These receptors were collected from a human donor in good health.

In this sample, this clonotype turned up a few times. The rearrangement joins TRBV28 to TRBJ2-1; D call uncertain. The ends were cut back, 8 bases at V and 0 bases at J, with 11 bases in the middle. The CDR3 extends over 14 amino acids. The germline V gene has CDR1 MDHEN and CDR2 SYDVKM. Here the CDR3 reads CASCDRSSYNEQFF. In DNA, the CDR3 is TGTGCCAGCTGTGACCGGAGCTCCTACAATGAGCAGTTCTTC.

This clonotype was seen at least ten times. The gene calls are TRBV29-1 and TRBJ2-1; no reliable D call. CDR1 and CDR2 from the germline V gene are SQVTM and ANQGSEA. The CDR3 loop spans 14 amino acids. DNA of the CDR3: TGCAGGTCAGATATTCAGTGGGTTAACAATGAGCAGTTCTTC. It yields the protein CRSDIQWVNNEQFF.

The rearrangement uses TRBV20-1 and TRBJ2-1; 7 nucleotides align to TRBD1. Germline V lookup: CDR1 DFQATT, CDR2 SNEGSKA (reference sequence). This CDR3 spans 15 amino acids. V lost 5 bases to trimming and J lost 3 bases; unmatched junction nucleotides: 10. The chain's CDR3 is CSAQTGTVSYNEQFF. For the CDR3, the DNA is TGCAGTGCTCAAACCGGGACAGTGAGCTACAATGAGCAGTTCTTC.

This clonotype has only a few counts. V gene TRBV7-8 combines with J gene TRBJ2-7; D is tentatively TRBD1 or TRBD2 (5 bases each). The CDR3 extends over 13 amino acids. Germline assignment: CDR1 SGHVS and CDR2 FQNEAQ. With 2 bases removed from V and 5 bases from J, the gap between germline ends came to 10 bases. The CDR3 loop is CASSLLEGNEQYF. CDR3 sequence (DNA): TGTGCCAGCAGCTTACTTGAGGGGAACGAGCAGTACTTC.

The chain recombines TRBV6-6 with TRBJ2-7, with D possibly being TRBD1 (6 bases). With 5 bases removed from V and 3 bases from J, the gap between germline ends came to 17 bases. The CDR3 runs to 15 residues. CDR1 is MNHNY and CDR2 is SVGAGI in the germline V gene (reference sequence). CDR3 DNA sequence: TGTGCCAGCAGTATAACTGACAGGCTGTTCTACGAGCAGTACTTC. Protein product: CASSITDRLFYEQYF.

This clonotype was seen ten or more times. The V and J genes are TRBV15 and TRBJ2-4, with 7 nucleotides matching TRBD2. CDR1 is LNHNV, CDR2 YYDKDF, per germline (reference sequence). The CDR3 length is 14 residues. V was pared by 1 base and J by 7 bases, with 4 bases of the junction left unmatched. The CDR3 region is CATSRASGGNIQYF. DNA for the CDR3: TGTGCCACCAGCAGAGCTAGCGGAGGGAACATTCAGTACTTC.

This clonotype was observed at least ten times. V and J are TRBV6-2 or TRBV6-3 and TRBJ1-2; possible D gene TRBD1, 6 bases. Germline loops: CDR1 MNHEY, CDR2 SVGEGT. The V gene lost 2 bases and the J gene lost 7 bases, with 14 bases spanning the gap. The length of the CDR3 is 14 residues. The CDR3 protein is CASSYRQALGGYTF. CDR3 nucleotide sequence: TGTGCCAGCAGTTACCGACAGGCCTTAGGTGGCTACACCTTC.

This clonotype has a handful of counts. CDR3 coding DNA: TGTGCCAGCAGTTTATCCTTGGGGGGGGCCGGGGAGCAGTACTTC. Amino acid sequence: CASSLSLGGAGEQYF. The chain links TRBV28 to TRBJ2-7; D perhaps matches TRBD2 (7 bases). V lost 1 base to trimming and J lost 7 bases, with 17 bases between them. CDR1 and CDR2 (germline): MDHEN, SYDVKM. The CDR3 is made up of 15 amino acids.